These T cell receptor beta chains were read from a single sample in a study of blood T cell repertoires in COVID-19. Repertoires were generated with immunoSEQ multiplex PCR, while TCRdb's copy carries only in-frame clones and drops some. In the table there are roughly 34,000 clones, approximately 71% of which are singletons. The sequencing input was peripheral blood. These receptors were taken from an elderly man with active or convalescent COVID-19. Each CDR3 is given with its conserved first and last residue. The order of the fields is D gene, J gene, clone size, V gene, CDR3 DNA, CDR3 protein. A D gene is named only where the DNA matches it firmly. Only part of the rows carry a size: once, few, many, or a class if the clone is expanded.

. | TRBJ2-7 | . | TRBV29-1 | TGCAGCGTAACCGGGACATACACCTACGAGCAGTACTTC | CSVTGTYTYEQYF
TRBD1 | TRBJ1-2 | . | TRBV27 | TGTGCCAGCAGTGTGACAGGGATTGAGGGGGGCTACACCTTC | CASSVTGIEGGYTF
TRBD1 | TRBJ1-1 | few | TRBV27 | TGTGCCAGCAGCCCTACCCGGGACAGGGTAGGCGCTTTCTTT | CASSPTRDRVGAFF
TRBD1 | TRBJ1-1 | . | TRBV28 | TGTGCCAGCAGGAAAACAGGGGCGAACACTGAAGCTTTCTTT | CASRKTGANTEAFF
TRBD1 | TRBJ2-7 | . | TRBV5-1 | TGCGCCAGCAGCTTGGTCGGGACAGGGGTCAGAGAGCAGTACTTC | CASSLVGTGVREQYF
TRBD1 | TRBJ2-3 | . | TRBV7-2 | TGTGCCAGCAAGACAGGGAGTAGCACAGATACGCAGTATTTT | CASKTGSSTDTQYF
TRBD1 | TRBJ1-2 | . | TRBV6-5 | TGTGCCAGCAGTCGTGGGACAGTTGCCTTGTTAGGCTACACCTTC | CASSRGTVALLGYTF
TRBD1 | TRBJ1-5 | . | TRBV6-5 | TGTGCCAGCAGCCGGGACAGATTTTATCAGCCCCAGCATTTT | CASSRDRFYQPQHF
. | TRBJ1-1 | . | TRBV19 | TGTGCCAGTAGTATAAGCACGTCGGGGAGTGAAGCTTTCTTT | CASSISTSGSEAFF
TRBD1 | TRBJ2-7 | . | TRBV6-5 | TGTGCCAGCAGTTACTCGGGCCAGGGGGCTTACTACGAGCAGTACTTC | CASSYSGQGAYYEQYF
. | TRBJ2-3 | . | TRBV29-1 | TGCAGCGCCCGGACAAGTGCCACAGATACGCAGTATTTT | CSARTSATDTQYF
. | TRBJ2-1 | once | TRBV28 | TGTGCCAGCAGTATCCCTAGCAGGGGCTCCTACAATGAGCAGTTCTTC | CASSIPSRGSYNEQFF
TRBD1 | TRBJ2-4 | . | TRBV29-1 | TGCCGCGTAGCGGCCGGGACAGGTCAATTAAGGGGCAAAAACATTCAGTACTTC | CRVAAGTGQLRGKNIQYF
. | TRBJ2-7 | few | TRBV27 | TGTGCCAGCAGTTTATACCAGGGCGGTTGGCAGTACTTC | CASSLYQGGWQYF
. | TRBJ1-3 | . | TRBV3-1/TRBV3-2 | TGTGCCAGCAGCCAAGTTTGGGGGGGTGCTGGAAACACCATATATTTT | CASSQVWGGAGNTIYF
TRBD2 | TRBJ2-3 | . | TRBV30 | TGTGCCTGGAGTCTAATGCGGACTAGCAGTGGCACAGATACGCAGTATTTT | CAWSLMRTSSGTDTQYF
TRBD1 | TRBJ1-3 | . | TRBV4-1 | TGCGCCAGCAGCCCAGAGGGACAGGTCTCTGGAAACACCATATATTTT | CASSPEGQVSGNTIYF
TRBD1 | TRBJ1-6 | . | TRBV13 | TGTGCCAGCAGCCAGACAGGGAGCAGTTCACCCCTCCACTTT | CASSQTGSSSPLHF
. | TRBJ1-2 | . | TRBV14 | TGTGCCAGCAGCCCCACTCGTGGAGGACATGGCTACACCTTC | CASSPTRGGHGYTF
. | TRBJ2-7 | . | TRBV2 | TGTGCCAGTGGAGGGGGAGGGGGAAGGGAGCAGTACTTC | CASGGGGGREQYF
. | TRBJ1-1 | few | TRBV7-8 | TGTGCCAGCAGCCAACAGATTGAAGCTTTCTTT | CASSQQIEAFF
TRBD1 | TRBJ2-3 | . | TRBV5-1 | TGCGCCAGCAGGCGACAGGGGGCACGCACAGATACGCAGTATTTT | CASRRQGARTDTQYF
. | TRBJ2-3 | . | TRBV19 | TGTGCCAGTACGGGGGGCTGGACAGATACGCAGTATTTT | CASTGGWTDTQYF
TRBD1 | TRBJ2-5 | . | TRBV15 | TGTGCCACCAATCCCGGGACAGGGGTTCGAGAGACCCAGTACTTC | CATNPGTGVRETQYF
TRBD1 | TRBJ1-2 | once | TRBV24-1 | TGTGCCACCAGTGAGGGACAGGGGGCGAGTTCATACACCTTC | CATSEGQGASSYTF
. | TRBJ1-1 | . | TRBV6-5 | TGTGCCAGCAGTTACGGTGGTGAGGGCGCGACTGAAGCTTTCTTT | CASSYGGEGATEAFF
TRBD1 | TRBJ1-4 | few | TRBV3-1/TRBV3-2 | TGTGCCAGCAGCCAAGGGGGGACAGGGCGGATTAAGGTGTTTTTT | CASSQGGTGRIKVFF
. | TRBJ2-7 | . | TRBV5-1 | TGCGCCAGCAGCTTGGATCATGCCTACGAGCAGTACTTC | CASSLDHAYEQYF
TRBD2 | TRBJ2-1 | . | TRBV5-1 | TGCGCCAGCAGCGGACTAGACTACAATGAGCAGTTCTTC | CASSGLDYNEQFF
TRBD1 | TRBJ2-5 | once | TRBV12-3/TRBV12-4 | TGTGCCAGCAGTCCCCGGACAGGGGGGACCCAGTACTTC | CASSPRTGGTQYF
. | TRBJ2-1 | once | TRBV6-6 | TGTGCCAGCAGACTACAAAGGAGCTCCTACAATGAGCAGTTCTTC | CASRLQRSSYNEQFF
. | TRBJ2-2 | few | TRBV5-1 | TGCGCCAGCAGCTTCTTACAGGCAGGGGCCGGGGAGCTGTTTTTT | CASSFLQAGAGELFF
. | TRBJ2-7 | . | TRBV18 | TGTGCCAGCTCACCACCCTTAGCAGGGGAGCAGTACTTC | CASSPPLAGEQYF
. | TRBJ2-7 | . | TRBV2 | TGTGCCAGCAGTGAAGCGCCAGGGCCGCACGAGCAGTACTTC | CASSEAPGPHEQYF
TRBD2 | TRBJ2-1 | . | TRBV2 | TGTGCCAGCACGGGCGGGAGATCGTTTGAGCAGTTCTTC | CASTGGRSFEQFF
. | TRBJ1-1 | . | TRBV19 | TGTGCCAGTAGTAACTGGAACACTGAAGCTTTCTTT | CASSNWNTEAFF
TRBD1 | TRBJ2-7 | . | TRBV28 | TGTGCCAGCAGGACAGGGGGTATTTACGAGCAGTACTTC | CASRTGGIYEQYF
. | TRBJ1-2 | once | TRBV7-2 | TGTGCCAGCACCCACTCCGGACAGACACCAACTAACTATGGCTACACCTTC | CASTHSGQTPTNYGYTF
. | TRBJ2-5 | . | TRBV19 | TGTGCCAGTAGTGCCGGAGCCGAAGAGACCCAGTACTTC | CASSAGAEETQYF